The 10 T cell receptor beta chains below come from one sample, sequenced in a study of cytomegalovirus exposure and HLA in healthy donors listed by TCRdb under 2017. Receptor libraries were prepared by the immunoSEQ multiplex PCR assay. For the multiplex PCR, a mixture combining 60 forward primers for TCR Vbeta segments and 13 reverse primers for TCR Jbeta segments was used. Imported from immuneACCESS, the table was reduced by TCRdb to in-frame sequences with V and J called. These copies leave out some clones; in studies compared against another copy, an unresolved V gene accounts for under half, and the cause of the remainder is not known. The sample yields some 97,000 clones; 75% were counted once. Together, the top ten hold approximately 4.3% of the sample. Sequenced: PBMCs. Receptors were obtained from a woman between 18 and 29 years old in good health and CMV-seropositive.

The V gene is TRBV18, the J gene TRBJ1-2; tentatively, D is TRBD1 (6 bases). Looked up from germline, CDR1 is KGHSH and CDR2 is LQKENI. V lost 5 bases to trimming and J lost 5 bases, with 15 bases between them. The CDR3 has 14 residues. CDR3 in amino acids: CASSSTGTRYGYTF. CDR3 nucleotides: TGTGCCAGCTCATCTACAGGGACCCGTTATGGCTACACCTTC.

This clone has just a few counts. This chain uses TRBV19 with TRBJ2-7; TRBD1 matches at 9 bases. The CDR3 is 13 amino acids. The V gene's germline CDR1 is LNHDA and CDR2 SQIVND (reference sequence). Germline trimming cut 10 bases from V and 3 bases from J; bases unmatched to any gene: 7. The CDR3 loop reads CATQGQGLYEQYF. CDR3 sequence (DNA): TGTGCCACCCAGGGACAGGGCCTCTACGAGCAGTACTTC.

The chain's CDR3 is CASTLGAGGSQETQYF. The CDR3 DNA is TGTGCCAGCACCCTAGGTGCGGGAGGGTCCCAAGAGACCCAGTACTTC. V is TRBV6-6 and J is TRBJ2-5; 9 bases agree with TRBD2. The V gene's germline CDR1 is MNHNY and CDR2 SVGAGI (reference sequence). V trimming: 7 bases; J trimming: 1 base; junction bases outside the gene matches: 10. This CDR3 contains 16 residues.

CDR3 region: CSTHPREEAFF. DNA for the CDR3: TGCAGTACCCATCCCCGGGAGGAAGCTTTCTTT. The chain combines TRBV20-1 with TRBJ1-1; D gene ambiguous. V lost 8 bases and J 8 bases, leaving 15 bases between the germline ends. The CDR3 loop spans 11 amino acids. CDR1 and CDR2 (germline): DFQATT, SNEGSKA (reference sequence).

This clone turned up a few times. The J gene is TRBJ2-6, the V gene TRBV11-1; D may be TRBD1 (5 bases). This CDR3 region has 15 residues. The germline V gene has CDR1 SGHAT and CDR2 FQDESV (reference sequence). The V and J ends lost 4 bases and 1 base respectively, with 8 bases between them. The CDR3 sequence is CASSYQGSGANVLTF. The CDR3 DNA follows: TGTGCCAGCAGCTATCAGGGATCTGGGGCCAACGTCCTGACTTTC.

The chain combines TRBV7-3 with TRBJ2-3; the D is unclear. Trimming cost V 3 bases and J 0 bases, with 7 bases left between them. The CDR3 is 14 amino acids. The germline CDR1 and CDR2 sequences are SGHTA and FQGTGA. DNA for the CDR3: TGTGCCAGCAGCTTTACCGGGAGCACAGATACGCAGTATTTT. This sequence encodes CASSFTGSTDTQYF.

The chain carries TRBV4-3 and TRBJ2-7; 8 bases agree with TRBD2. The ends lost 1 base at V and 7 bases at J; junction bases unmatched: 9. This CDR3 region has 15 residues. The germline V gene encodes CDR1 LGHNA and CDR2 YSLEER. The CDR3 nucleotides read TGCGCCAGCAGCCAAGGGGGAGCGGGGGAAGGTGAGCAGTACTTC. This encodes CASSQGGAGEGEQYF.

J is TRBJ2-3 and V is TRBV7-6; D is possibly TRBD1 (6 bases). The V gene's germline CDR1 is SGHVS and CDR2 FNYEAQ. V was clipped by 2 bases and J by 0 bases, with 9 bases between them. This CDR3 comprises 15 residues. This chain's CDR3 is CASSLQGPSTDTQYF. In DNA form, the CDR3 reads TGTGCCAGCAGCTTACAGGGGCCTAGCACAGATACGCAGTATTTT.

The rearrangement links TRBV27 to TRBJ1-4; 8 bases align to TRBD1. Germline CDR1 reads MNHEY; CDR2 reads SMNVEV (reference sequence). The length of the CDR3 is 15 residues. With 5 bases clipped from V and 7 bases from J, the junction kept 9 bases outside the gene matches. This CDR3 is CASSPADRESEKLFF. The DNA of the CDR3 is TGTGCCAGCAGTCCCGCGGACAGGGAGAGTGAAAAACTGTTTTTT.

V usage is TRBV15 and J usage is TRBJ1-2; no reliable D call. V lost 3 bases to trimming and J lost 8 bases, with 13 bases between them. The CDR3 spans 13 residues. Germline lookup yields CDR1 LNHNV and CDR2 YYDKDF (reference sequence). The CDR3 bases are TGTGCCACCAGCAGGCCAGGTAGTACGGGCTACACCTTC. Its translation is CATSRPGSTGYTF.